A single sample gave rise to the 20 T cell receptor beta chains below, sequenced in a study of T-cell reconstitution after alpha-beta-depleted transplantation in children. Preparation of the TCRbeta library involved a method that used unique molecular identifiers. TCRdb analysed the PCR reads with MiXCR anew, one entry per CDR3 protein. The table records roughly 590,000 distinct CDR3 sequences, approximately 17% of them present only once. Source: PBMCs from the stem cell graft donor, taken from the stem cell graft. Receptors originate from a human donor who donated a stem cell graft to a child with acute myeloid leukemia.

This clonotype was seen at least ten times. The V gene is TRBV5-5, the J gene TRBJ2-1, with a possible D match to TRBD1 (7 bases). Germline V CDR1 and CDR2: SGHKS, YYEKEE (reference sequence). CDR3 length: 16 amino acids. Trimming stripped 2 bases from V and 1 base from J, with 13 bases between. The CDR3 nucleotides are TGTGCCAGCAGCTTCTTGGCAGGGGGGTCCTACAATGAGCAGTTCTTC. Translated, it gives CASSFLAGGSYNEQFF.

For the CDR3, the DNA is TGTGCCAGCACCTGGGGACAGAGTACCTACGAGCAGTACTTC. Protein: CASTWGQSTYEQYF. The chain carries TRBV7-2 and TRBJ2-7, with 7 positions matching TRBD1. V lost 7 bases, J lost 2 bases, and 8 bases stayed unmatched. The CDR3 length is 14 residues. Looked up from germline, CDR1 is SGHTA and CDR2 is FQGNSA. The full variable domain, its missing parts supplied by reference TRBV7-2 and TRBJ2-7, is GAGVSQSPSNKVTEKGKDVELRCDPISGHTALYWYRQSLGQGLEFLIYFQGNSAPDKSGLPSDRFSAERTGGSVSTLTIQRTQQEDSAVYLCASTWGQSTYEQYFGPGTRLTVT.

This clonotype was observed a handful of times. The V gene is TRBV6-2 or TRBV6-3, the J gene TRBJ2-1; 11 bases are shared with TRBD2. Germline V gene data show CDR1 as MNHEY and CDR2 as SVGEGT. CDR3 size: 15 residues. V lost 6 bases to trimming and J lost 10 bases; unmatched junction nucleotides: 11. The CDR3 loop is CASRTAGTSGREQFF. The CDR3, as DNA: TGTGCCAGCAGAACCGCCGGGACTAGCGGTAGAGAGCAGTTCTTC.

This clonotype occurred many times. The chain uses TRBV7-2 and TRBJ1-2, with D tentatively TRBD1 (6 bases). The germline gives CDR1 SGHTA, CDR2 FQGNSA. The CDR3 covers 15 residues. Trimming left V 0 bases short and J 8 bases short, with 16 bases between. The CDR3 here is CASSLAQGIRRGYTF. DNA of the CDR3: TGTGCCAGCAGCTTAGCCCAGGGGATTAGGCGAGGCTACACCTTC.

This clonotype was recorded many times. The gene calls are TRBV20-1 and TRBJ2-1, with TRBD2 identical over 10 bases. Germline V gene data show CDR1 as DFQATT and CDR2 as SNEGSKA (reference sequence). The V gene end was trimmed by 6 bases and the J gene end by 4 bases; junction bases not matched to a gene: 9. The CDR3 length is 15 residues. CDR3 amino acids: CSARSASGGYNEQFF. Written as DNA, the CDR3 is TGCAGTGCAAGATCTGCTAGCGGGGGATACAATGAGCAGTTCTTC.

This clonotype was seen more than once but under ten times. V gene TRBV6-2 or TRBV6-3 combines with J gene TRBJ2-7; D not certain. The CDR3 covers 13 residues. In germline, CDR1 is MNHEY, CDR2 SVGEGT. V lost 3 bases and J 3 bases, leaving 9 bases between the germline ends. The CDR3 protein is CASSYYFHYEQYF. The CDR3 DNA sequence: TGTGCCAGCAGTTATTACTTCCACTACGAGCAGTACTTC.

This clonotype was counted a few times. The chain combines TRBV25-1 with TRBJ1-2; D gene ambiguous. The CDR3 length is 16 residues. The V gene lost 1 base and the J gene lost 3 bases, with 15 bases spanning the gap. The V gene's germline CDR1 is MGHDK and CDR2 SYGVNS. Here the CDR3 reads CASSEFLQEGYYGYTF. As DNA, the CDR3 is TGTGCCAGCAGTGAATTCCTTCAGGAGGGCTACTATGGCTACACCTTC.

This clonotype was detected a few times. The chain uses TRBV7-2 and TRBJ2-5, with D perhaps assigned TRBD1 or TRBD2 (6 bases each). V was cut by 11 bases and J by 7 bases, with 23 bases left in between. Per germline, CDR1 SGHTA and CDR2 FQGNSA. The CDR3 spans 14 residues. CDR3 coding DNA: TGTGCCCCGGGGGCAGGGACGGCGACGGGGACCCAGTACTTC. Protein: CAPGAGTATGTQYF.

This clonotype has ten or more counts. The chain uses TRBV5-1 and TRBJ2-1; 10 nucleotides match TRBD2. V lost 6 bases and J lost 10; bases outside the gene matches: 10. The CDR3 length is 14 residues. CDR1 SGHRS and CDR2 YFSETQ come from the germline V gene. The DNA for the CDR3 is TGCGCCAGCAACAGCGGGGGGGCACTGAACGAGCAGTTCTTC. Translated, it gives CASNSGGALNEQFF.

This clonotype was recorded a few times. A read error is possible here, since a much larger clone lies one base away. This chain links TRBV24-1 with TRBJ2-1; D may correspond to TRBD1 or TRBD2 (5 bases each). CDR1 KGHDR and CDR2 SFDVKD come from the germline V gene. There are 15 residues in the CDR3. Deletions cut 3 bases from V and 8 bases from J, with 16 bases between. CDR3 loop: CATSDPTDYWDEQFF. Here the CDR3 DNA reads TGTGCCACCAGTGATCCGACAGACTACTGGGATGAGCAGTTCTTC.

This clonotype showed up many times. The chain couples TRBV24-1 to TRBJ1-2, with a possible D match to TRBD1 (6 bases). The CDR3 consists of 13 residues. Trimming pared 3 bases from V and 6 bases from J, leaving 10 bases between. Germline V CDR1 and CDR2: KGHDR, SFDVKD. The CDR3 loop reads CATSDGTRHGYTF. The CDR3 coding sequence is TGTGCCACCAGTGATGGGACAAGACATGGCTACACCTTC.

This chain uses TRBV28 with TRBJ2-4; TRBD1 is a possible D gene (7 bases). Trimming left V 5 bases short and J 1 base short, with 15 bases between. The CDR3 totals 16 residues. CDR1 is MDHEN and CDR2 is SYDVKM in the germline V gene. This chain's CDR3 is CASSPPTGRAKNIQYF. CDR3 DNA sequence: TGTGCCAGCAGTCCGCCGACAGGGAGGGCCAAAAACATTCAGTACTTC. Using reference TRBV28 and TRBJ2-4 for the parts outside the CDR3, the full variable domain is DVKVTQSSRYLVKRTGEKVFLECVQDMDHENMFWYRQDPGLGLRLIYFSYDVKMKEKGDIPEGYSVSREKKERFSLILESASTNQTSMYLCASSPPTGRAKNIQYFGAGTRLSVL.

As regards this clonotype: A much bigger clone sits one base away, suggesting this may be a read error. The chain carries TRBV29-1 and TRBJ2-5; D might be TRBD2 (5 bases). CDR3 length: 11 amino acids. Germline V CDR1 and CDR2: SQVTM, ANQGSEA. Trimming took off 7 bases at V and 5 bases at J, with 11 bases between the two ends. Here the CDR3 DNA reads TGCAGCGCCCTACTAGGGGAGACCCAGTACTTC. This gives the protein CSALLGETQYF.

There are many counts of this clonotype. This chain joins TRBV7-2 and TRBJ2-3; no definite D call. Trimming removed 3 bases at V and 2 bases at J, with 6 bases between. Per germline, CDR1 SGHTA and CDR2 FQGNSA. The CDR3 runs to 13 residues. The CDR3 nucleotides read TGTGCCAGCAGCTTCCTCCCCACAGATACGCAGTATTTT. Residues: CASSFLPTDTQYF.

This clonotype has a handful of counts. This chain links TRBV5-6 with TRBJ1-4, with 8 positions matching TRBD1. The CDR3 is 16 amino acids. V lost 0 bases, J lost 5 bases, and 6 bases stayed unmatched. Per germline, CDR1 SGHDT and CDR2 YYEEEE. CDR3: CASSLGPQGGNEKLFF. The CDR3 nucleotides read TGTGCCAGCAGCTTGGGCCCACAGGGGGGGAATGAAAAACTGTTTTTT.

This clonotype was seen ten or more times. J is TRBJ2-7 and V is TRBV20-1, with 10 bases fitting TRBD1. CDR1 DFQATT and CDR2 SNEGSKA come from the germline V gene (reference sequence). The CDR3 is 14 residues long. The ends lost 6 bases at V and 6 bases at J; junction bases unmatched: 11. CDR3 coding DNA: TGCAGTGCCCCGTCGGGGACAGGGGCTTCCGAGCAGTACTTC. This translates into CSAPSGTGASEQYF.

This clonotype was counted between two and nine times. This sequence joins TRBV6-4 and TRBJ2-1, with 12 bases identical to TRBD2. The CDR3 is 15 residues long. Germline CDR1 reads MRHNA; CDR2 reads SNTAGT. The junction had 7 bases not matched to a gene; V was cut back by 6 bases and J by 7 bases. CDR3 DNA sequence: TGTGCCAGCAGCGCCCTAGCGGGGGGGGGGAATGAGCAGTTCTTC. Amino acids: CASSALAGGGNEQFF.

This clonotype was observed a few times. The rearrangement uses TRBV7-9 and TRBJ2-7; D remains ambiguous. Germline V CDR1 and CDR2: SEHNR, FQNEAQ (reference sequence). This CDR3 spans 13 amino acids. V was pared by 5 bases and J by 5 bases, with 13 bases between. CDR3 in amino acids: CASSPPGRDEQYF. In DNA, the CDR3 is TGTGCCAGCAGCCCTCCGGGCCGTGACGAGCAGTACTTC.

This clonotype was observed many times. The CDR3 protein is CASSWSGTEAFF. The CDR3 nucleotides read TGCGCCAGCAGCTGGTCAGGGACTGAAGCTTTCTTT. This chain uses TRBV5-1 with TRBJ1-1, with a tentative D call TRBD1 (5 bases). The V and J ends lost 3 bases and 5 bases respectively, with 8 bases between them. The CDR3 consists of 12 residues. CDR1 is SGHRS, CDR2 YFSETQ, per germline.

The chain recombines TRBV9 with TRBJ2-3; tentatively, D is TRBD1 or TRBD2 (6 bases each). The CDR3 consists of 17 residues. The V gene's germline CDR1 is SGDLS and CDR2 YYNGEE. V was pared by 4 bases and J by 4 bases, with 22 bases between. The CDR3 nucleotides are TGTGCCAGCAGCCCACTGTTGAGGGGGGACGGGGCAGATACGCAGTATTTT. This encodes CASSPLLRGDGADTQYF.